Each of the 26 T cell receptor beta chains below was sequenced from the same sample in a study of T cell repertoires in cytomegalovirus infection. These TCRs are of unknown antigen specificity. TCRdb reanalysed the reads using MiXCR and keeps one entry per CDR3 protein. The data contain about 770,000 distinct CDR3 sequences, around 29% of them singletons. This sample comprised cultured CD8+ T cells from PBMCs, obtained from culture after CMV antigen stimulation. The receptors stem from a human donor in good health (CMV status not recorded). Some clones in this sample may be carry-over from other donors' samples.

This clonotype was counted many times. The chain recombines TRBV12-3 or TRBV12-4 with TRBJ2-3, with TRBD2 as a possible D gene (6 bases). The V and J ends lost 6 bases and 0 bases respectively, with 10 bases between them. The CDR3 contains 14 residues. The CDR3 reads CASSLGGSTDTQYF. CDR3 coding DNA: TGTGCCAGCAGCTTGGGGGGTAGCACAGATACGCAGTATTTT.

The chain has TRBV7-6 and TRBJ2-7, with D uncertain. CDR1 and CDR2 (germline): SGHVS, FNYEAQ. The CDR3 contains 13 residues. V was shortened by 2 bases and J by 2 bases, with 7 bases between the two germline ends. The CDR3 nucleotides are TGTGCCAGCAGCTTAAACTCCGCCTACGAGCAGTACTTC. Protein sequence: CASSLNSAYEQYF.

The gene calls are TRBV24-1 and TRBJ2-1, with a tentative D call TRBD2 (6 bases). V lost 0 bases and J lost 4, with 9 bases in between. This CDR3 has 15 amino acids. Germline V lookup: CDR1 KGHDR, CDR2 SFDVKD. CDR3 coding DNA: TGTGCCACCAGTGATTTGGCGGGGCTTTACAATGAGCAGTTCTTC. Translated: CATSDLAGLYNEQFF.

V gene TRBV5-6 combines with J gene TRBJ2-2; D remains ambiguous. The V end lost 5 bases, the J end lost 5 bases, and 7 bases lay between the germline ends. Per germline, CDR1 SGHDT and CDR2 YYEEEE. The CDR3 sequence is 12 residues long. This CDR3 reads CASRYETGELFF. In DNA, the CDR3 is TGTGCCAGCAGATATGAGACCGGGGAGCTGTTTTTT.

As for this clonotype: One end of the junction fails to match germline, which may point to a read error. In DNA form, the CDR3 reads TGTGCCTGCAGTCATATTTTAGGGGGCGCGATAGGTTATTCACCCCTCCACTTT. Translating gives CACSHILGGAIGYSPLHF. V is TRBV6-5 and J is TRBJ1-6, with 7 bases aligning to TRBD1. CDR1 is MNHEY, CDR2 SVGAGI, per germline. The CDR3 extends over 18 amino acids.

This clonotype was seen more than once but under ten times. The gene calls are TRBV7-2 and TRBJ2-7; a weak D match, TRBD1 (5 bases). The V gene lost 3 bases and the J gene lost 2 bases, with 14 bases spanning the gap. Germline-derived CDR1 and CDR2 are SGHTA and FQGNSA. CDR3 length equals 15 residues. The CDR3 DNA follows: TGTGCCAGCAGCTTTGATGACAGTGAGACCTACGAGCAGTACTTC. This encodes CASSFDDSETYEQYF.

V gene TRBV7-2 combines with J gene TRBJ2-5; D is ambiguous. Germline V CDR1 and CDR2: SGHTA, FQGNSA. The CDR3 spans 13 residues. Deletions cut 3 bases from V and 5 bases from J, with 10 bases between. The DNA for the CDR3 is TGTGCCAGCAGCTTGCCTCCTAGTGAGACCCAGTACTTC. As protein: CASSLPPSETQYF.

J is TRBJ2-5 and V is TRBV7-8; 7 bases map to TRBD2. Germline values: CDR1 SGHVS, CDR2 FQNEAQ. CDR3 length: 15 amino acids. V lost 6 bases, J lost 5 bases, and 12 bases stayed unmatched. This chain's CDR3 is CASSSLGSGKETQYF. CDR3 DNA sequence: TGTGCCAGCAGTTCCCTGGGCAGCGGGAAGGAGACCCAGTACTTC. The full variable domain, completed using reference TRBV7-8 and TRBJ2-5, is GAGVSQSPRYKVAKRGQDVALRCDPISGHVSLFWYQQALGQGPEFLTYFQNEAQLDKSGLPSDRFFAERPEGSVSTLKIQRTQQEDSAVYLCASSSLGSGKETQYFGPGTRLLVL.

This clonotype showed up just a few times. The rearrangement links TRBV12-3 or TRBV12-4 to TRBJ2-3, with 11 bases matching TRBD2. The trim removed 3 bases at V and 8 bases at J, leaving 10 bases unmatched. The CDR3 contains 16 residues. CDR3 bases: TGTGCCAGCAGTTTGTGTAGCGGGGGGGGGTCGTGTACGCAGTATTTT. It translates to CASSLCSGGGSCTQYF.

The chain employs TRBV7-8 and TRBJ1-2, with a possible D match to TRBD1 (5 bases). The ends were cut back, 11 bases at V and 2 bases at J, with 12 bases in the middle. Per the germline V gene, CDR1 is SGHVS and CDR2 is FQNEAQ. The CDR3 loop spans 12 amino acids. CDR3 sequence (DNA): TGTGCCTCCCAGGACACCAACTATGGCTACACCTTC. This gives the protein CASQDTNYGYTF.

This clonotype has a count of ten or more. The genes are TRBV19 and TRBJ1-2; a weak D match, TRBD1 (5 bases). V dropped 5 bases and J dropped 7 bases, with 17 bases sitting between them. This CDR3 is built from 14 residues. CDR1 and CDR2 from the germline V gene are LNHDA and SQIVND (reference sequence). The CDR3 bases are TGTGCCAGTAGTCCAGGGACGGTGTTGGGTGGCTACACCTTC. Its translation is CASSPGTVLGGYTF.

The genes are TRBV6-2 or TRBV6-3 and TRBJ2-1; 9 positions agree with TRBD2. The CDR3 has 16 residues. The junction had 12 bases not matched to a gene; V was cut back by 6 bases and J by 6 bases. The germline CDR1 and CDR2 sequences are MNHEY and SVGEGT. CDR3 protein: CASSLRAGGLVNEQFF. CDR3 DNA: TGTGCCAGCAGCCTCCGGGCGGGGGGGCTTGTCAATGAGCAGTTCTTC.

The table lists this clonotype with many counts. The chain carries TRBV11-2 and TRBJ2-1; tentatively, D is TRBD2 (5 bases). The ends were cut back, 4 bases at V and 2 bases at J, with 24 bases in the middle. Germline V CDR1 and CDR2: SGHAT, FQNNGV. The CDR3 extends over 19 amino acids. The CDR3 is CASSWPGRGGAPTYNEQFF. For the CDR3, the DNA is TGTGCCAGCAGCTGGCCTGGCCGGGGTGGAGCGCCAACCTACAATGAGCAGTTCTTC.

The genes are TRBV12-3 or TRBV12-4 and TRBJ2-1; no clear D. V gave up 4 bases and J gave up 6 bases, with 16 bases separating them. There are 15 residues in the CDR3. CDR3 loop: CASSSVGPRSNEQFF. In nucleotides, the CDR3 is TGTGCCAGCAGTTCCGTTGGGCCCCGGTCCAATGAGCAGTTCTTC.

In this sample, this clonotype turned up many times. The rearrangement joins TRBV7-6 to TRBJ2-1; D gene ambiguous. The CDR3 consists of 13 residues. Germline V gives CDR1 SGHVS, CDR2 FNYEAQ. Trimming cost V 5 bases and J 7 bases, with 12 bases left between them. The CDR3: CASSDRMGNEQFF. The CDR3 nucleotides read TGTGCCAGCAGCGATAGGATGGGGAATGAGCAGTTCTTC.

The rearrangement joins TRBV7-9 to TRBJ2-3, with a weak D call TRBD1 (7 bases). The CDR3 contains 20 residues. CDR1 is SEHNR and CDR2 is FQNEAQ in the germline V gene (reference sequence). Trimming took 3 bases from V and 3 from J, leaving 28 bases between them. This CDR3 reads CASSFPPEGAADTSTDTQYF. CDR3 nucleotide sequence: TGTGCCAGCAGCTTCCCTCCGGAGGGGGCCGCTGATACATCGACAGATACGCAGTATTTT.

There are a few counts of this clonotype. The chain carries TRBV6-6 and TRBJ2-5, with TRBD1 matching 9 bases. Germline CDR1 MNHNY, CDR2 SVGAGI (reference sequence). This CDR3 region has 14 residues. V was pared by 7 bases and J by 4 bases, with 7 bases of the junction left unmatched. CDR3 coding DNA: TGTGCCAGCACCACAGGGGGCTACGGAGAGACCCAGTACTTC. This codes for CASTTGGYGETQYF.

This clonotype was picked up a small number of times. V gene TRBV29-1 combines with J gene TRBJ1-1; D is uncertain. The CDR3 totals 14 residues. V lost 3 bases to trimming and J lost 0 bases, with 11 bases between them. Looked up from germline, CDR1 is SQVTM and CDR2 is ANQGSEA. In DNA form, the CDR3 reads TGCAGCGTTGACTCTGCACAGATGAACACTGAAGCTTTCTTT. It specifies CSVDSAQMNTEAFF.

This clonotype was counted once. The genes are TRBV6-1 and TRBJ1-1; the match to TRBD1 covers 8 bases. The CDR3 is 16 amino acids. Looked up from germline, CDR1 is MNHNS and CDR2 is SASEGT. V lost 5 bases to trimming and J lost 4 bases; unmatched junction nucleotides: 12. In DNA form, the CDR3 reads TGTGCCAGCAGTCCCCGGACAGGGCAGGATGGCACTGAAGCTTTCTTT. It specifies CASSPRTGQDGTEAFF.

This clonotype was detected many times. The chain employs TRBV12-3 or TRBV12-4 and TRBJ1-6; a weak D match, TRBD1 (5 bases). V lost 6 bases and J 0 bases, leaving 9 bases between the germline ends. This CDR3 has 15 amino acids. This CDR3 reads CASRRQSSYNSPLHF. The CDR3 DNA is TGTGCCAGCAGAAGACAGAGCTCCTATAATTCACCCCTCCACTTT.

This clonotype was observed a single time. The chain employs TRBV5-3 and TRBJ2-7, with D perhaps TRBD1 (6 bases). TRBV5-3 is an ORF, and what it does is uncertain. This CDR3 spans 13 amino acids. The ends were cut back, 9 bases at V and 3 bases at J, with 16 bases in the middle. The chain's CDR3 is CAITPGQDYEQYF. DNA for the CDR3: TGTGCCATCACTCCGGGACAAGACTACGAGCAGTACTTC.

V is TRBV12-3 or TRBV12-4 and J is TRBJ2-7; D may be TRBD1 (5 bases). The CDR3 has 12 residues. V lost 2 bases and J lost 6, with 8 bases in between. In DNA, the CDR3 is TGTGCCAGCAGTTTAATGGGGCGCGAGCAGTACTTC. Its protein product is CASSLMGREQYF.

This clonotype came up a few times. This chain joins TRBV12-3 or TRBV12-4 and TRBJ2-3; 12 nucleotides match TRBD2. There are 17 residues in the CDR3. Trimming took 1 base from V and 6 from J; bases not matched to a gene: 8. In nucleotides, the CDR3 is TGTGCCAGCAGTTTAGGGACTAGCGGGGAACACAAGGATACGCAGTATTTT. Its translation is CASSLGTSGEHKDTQYF.

The chain carries TRBV4-1 and TRBJ2-3; D is uncertain. V gave up 0 bases and J gave up 1 base, with 5 bases separating them. The V gene's germline CDR1 is MGHRA and CDR2 YSYEKL. The CDR3 covers 14 residues. CDR3 amino acids: CASSQDRGTDTQYF. CDR3 coding DNA: TGCGCCAGCAGCCAAGATCGGGGCACAGATACGCAGTATTTT.

This clonotype was detected only a few times. The J gene is TRBJ2-7, the V gene TRBV6-1; D gene uncertain. Looked up from germline, CDR1 is MNHNS and CDR2 is SASEGT. V was clipped by 6 bases and J by 0 bases, with 9 bases between them. This CDR3 comprises 13 residues. The CDR3 DNA is TGTGCCAGCAGCGAAAGTAGCTCCTACGAGCAGTACGTC. Protein product: CASSESSSYEQYV.

The chain combines TRBV27 with TRBJ1-2; the match to TRBD1 covers 7 bases. Losses at the gene ends were 7 bases for V and 2 bases for J; bases not matched to a gene: 4. CDR1 is MNHEY and CDR2 is SMNVEV in the germline V gene (reference sequence). The CDR3 totals 13 residues. CDR3 coding DNA: TGTGCCAGCACGGACAGGCTCAACTATGGCTACACCTTC. This translates into CASTDRLNYGYTF.